The 26 T cell receptor beta chains below all came from one sample that was sequenced in a study of siplizumab effects on memory and regulatory T cells. Sequenced by immunoSEQ multiplex PCR; TCRdb stores in-frame clones only, minus some. The top ten clones hold about 0.32% of a sample with 110,000 or so clones, about 93% of them seen once. The sample was CD4+ T cells sorted from blood. All receptors derive from a human donor in good health.

The V and J genes are TRBV5-4 and TRBJ2-3; perhaps D is TRBD1 or TRBD2 (5 bases each). The CDR3 is 17 residues long. Germline CDR1 and CDR2: SGHNT and YYREEE (reference sequence). V was shortened by 4 bases and J by 1 base, with 19 bases between the two germline ends. The CDR3 DNA sequence: TGTGCCAGCAGCCCGGGACCGAGTAGACGGGGCACAGATACGCAGTATTTT. Protein: CASSPGPSRRGTDTQYF.

The rearrangement uses TRBV14 and TRBJ2-5; D gene unclear. Trimming took 4 bases from V and 0 from J, leaving 6 bases between them. CDR1 SGHDN and CDR2 FVKESK come from the germline V gene. The CDR3 sequence is 13 residues long. The CDR3 is CASSPTYQETQYF. CDR3 nucleotides: TGTGCCAGCAGCCCGACGTACCAAGAGACCCAGTACTTC.

V and J are TRBV6-6 and TRBJ2-1; D is uncertain. V dropped 5 bases and J dropped 7 bases, with 9 bases sitting between them. Germline lookup yields CDR1 MNHNY and CDR2 SVGAGI (reference sequence). The CDR3 length is 12 residues. This chain's CDR3 is CASSPFGNEQFF. The CDR3, as DNA: TGTGCCAGCAGTCCCTTTGGTAATGAGCAGTTCTTC.

V gene TRBV6-5 combines with J gene TRBJ1-1; D remains unclear. Trimming pared 7 bases from V and 0 bases from J, leaving 9 bases between. The CDR3 is 13 residues long. Germline CDR1 reads MNHEY; CDR2 reads SVGAGI. The CDR3 protein is CASIGPMNTEAFF. DNA of the CDR3: TGTGCCAGCATAGGACCGATGAACACTGAAGCTTTCTTT.

The chain uses TRBV29-1 and TRBJ1-2, with D hard to call. The CDR3 extends over 13 amino acids. Germline values: CDR1 SQVTM, CDR2 ANQGSEA. Deletions cut 6 bases from V and 8 bases from J, with 19 bases between. CDR3 DNA: TGCAGCGTCCCAGTCAGTGCCTGGGGAGGCTACACCTTC. This codes for CSVPVSAWGGYTF.

This clone came up once. V and J are TRBV15 and TRBJ2-1; 7 nucleotides line up with TRBD2. CDR3 size: 16 residues. The V and J ends lost 0 bases and 3 bases, in that order; junction bases with no gene match: 5. Germline values: CDR1 LNHNV, CDR2 YYDKDF (reference sequence). Here the CDR3 reads CATSREGSGVYNEQFF. The DNA for the CDR3 is TGTGCCACCAGCAGAGAGGGCAGCGGGGTCTACAATGAGCAGTTCTTC.

This clone has just one count. The V and J genes are TRBV7-9 and TRBJ2-3, with 12 bases aligning to TRBD2. Trimming cost V 1 base and J 4 bases; bases outside gene matches: 6. The CDR3 contains 17 residues. The V gene's germline CDR1 is SEHNR and CDR2 FQNEAQ (reference sequence). In DNA, the CDR3 is TGTGCCAGCAGCTTAGGCGGACTAGCGGGAAGGTCAGATACGCAGTATTTT. Its protein is CASSLGGLAGRSDTQYF.

Here the CDR3 DNA reads TGTGCCAGCAGCTTAGAACGGCCGGAGGCCCAGTACTTC. The encoded protein is CASSLERPEAQYF. This chain joins TRBV7-8 and TRBJ2-5, with D possibly TRBD2 on 5 matching bases. V lost 1 base to trimming and J lost 9 bases, with 12 bases between them. This CDR3 spans 13 amino acids. Germline CDR1 reads SGHVS; CDR2 reads FQNEAQ.

This chain links TRBV9 with TRBJ2-1, with 8 positions matching TRBD2. CDR3 size: 16 residues. With V trimmed by 0 bases and J by 3 bases, 5 bases remained unmatched. Germline V gives CDR1 SGDLS, CDR2 YYNGEE. For the CDR3, the DNA is TGTGCCAGCAGCGTAGGAGCGGGAGCGCTCTACAATGAGCAGTTCTTC. This sequence encodes CASSVGAGALYNEQFF.

V gene TRBV18 combines with J gene TRBJ1-1; D not certain. Germline V lookup: CDR1 KGHSH, CDR2 LQKENI. Trimming shortened V by 2 bases and J by 5 bases, and 12 bases separated the two germline ends. The CDR3 consists of 14 residues. The CDR3 region has the DNA TGTGCCAGCTCACCAATGGAGGGTAATACTGAAGCTTTCTTT. It is translated as CASSPMEGNTEAFF.

The chain is built from TRBV14 and TRBJ2-2; 9 bases are shared with TRBD2. CDR1 and CDR2 (germline): SGHDN, FVKESK. The CDR3 covers 15 residues. V gave up 5 bases and J gave up 1 base; unmatched junction bases: 2. The CDR3 DNA reads TGTGCCAGCAGCACGACTAGCGGGAACACCGGGGAGCTGTTTTTT. This translates into CASSTTSGNTGELFF.

The rearrangement links TRBV7-8 to TRBJ2-7, with 8 positions matching TRBD2. Losses at the gene ends were 4 bases for V and 5 bases for J; bases not matched to a gene: 7. CDR1 is SGHVS, CDR2 FQNEAQ, per germline. The CDR3 has 14 residues. The CDR3 loop reads CASSSLAGPDEQYF. The CDR3 region has the DNA TGTGCCAGCAGCTCCTTAGCGGGACCCGACGAGCAGTACTTC. Together with reference TRBV7-8 and TRBJ2-7, the CDR3 gives the full variable domain: GAGVSQSPRYKVAKRGQDVALRCDPISGHVSLFWYQQALGQGPEFLTYFQNEAQLDKSGLPSDRFFAERPEGSVSTLKIQRTQQEDSAVYLCASSSLAGPDEQYFGPGTRLTVT.

V is TRBV7-2 and J is TRBJ2-3, with D possibly TRBD2 on 6 matching bases. V was shortened by 1 base and J by 2 bases, with 19 bases between the two germline ends. Germline values: CDR1 SGHTA, CDR2 FQGNSA. The CDR3 has 18 amino acids. CDR3 loop: CASSLGSGRDHITDTQYF. DNA for the CDR3: TGTGCCAGCAGCTTAGGGAGTGGGCGGGATCATATCACAGATACGCAGTATTTT.

The chain recombines TRBV20-1 with TRBJ2-1; D not resolved. The CDR3 runs 11 residues. Between the trimmed V and J ends, which lost 7 bases and 10 bases, there was a span of 14 bases. The V gene's germline CDR1 is DFQATT and CDR2 SNEGSKA (reference sequence). The CDR3 spells CSVSGAHEQFF. The DNA of the CDR3 is TGCAGTGTTAGTGGCGCCCACGAGCAGTTCTTC.

Here the CDR3 reads CASRADRTLYEQYF. In DNA form, the CDR3 reads TGTGCCAGCAGGGCGGACAGGACCCTCTACGAGCAGTACTTC. The V and J genes are TRBV6-1 and TRBJ2-7; 7 bases line up with TRBD1. The CDR3 has 14 amino acids. Looked up from germline, CDR1 is MNHNS and CDR2 is SASEGT. Losses at the gene ends were 6 bases for V and 3 bases for J; bases not matched to a gene: 8.

The chain carries TRBV2 and TRBJ2-3, with D possibly TRBD1 on 6 matching bases. Trimming took 8 bases from V and 7 from J, leaving 13 bases between them. The V gene's germline CDR1 is SNHLY and CDR2 FYNNEI. The CDR3 is 12 amino acids. The CDR3 sequence: CASLLQGYTQYF. The CDR3 bases are TGTGCCAGCCTATTACAGGGCTATACGCAGTATTTT.

This chain joins TRBV21-1 and TRBJ2-5; the D call of TRBD2 is as the table states it, not checked on the DNA. TRBV21-1 is a pseudogene segment. There are 14 residues in the CDR3. CDR3 loop: CASSKYPGLETQYF. In DNA, the CDR3 is TGTGCCAGCAGCAAATACCCGGGTTTGGAGACCCAGTACTTC.

V usage is TRBV19 and J usage is TRBJ2-2; 11 bases agree with TRBD2. J gave up 2 bases and V 5 bases, and 10 bases lay outside the gene matches. Germline assignment: CDR1 LNHDA and CDR2 SQIVND (reference sequence). CDR3 length: 18 residues. The CDR3 DNA follows: TGTGCCAGTAGTCACCTCCTACTAGCGGGAGTAAACACCGGGGAGCTGTTTTTT. This translates into CASSHLLLAGVNTGELFF.

This clone was found a few times. The chain is built from TRBV21-1 and TRBJ1-5; the table calls TRBD1, which could not be checked here. TRBV21-1 is a listed pseudogene. The CDR3 has 15 amino acids. DNA of the CDR3: TGTGCCAGCAGCAACCCGAGGACAGGGGATCAGCCCCAGCATTTT. Its protein is CASSNPRTGDQPQHF.

The chain carries TRBV5-1 and TRBJ2-3; TRBD1 is a possible D gene (6 bases). CDR1 is SGHRS and CDR2 is YFSETQ in the germline V gene. Trimming shortened V by 0 bases and J by 1 base, and 12 bases separated the two germline ends. The length of the CDR3 is 16 residues. Here the CDR3 reads CASSLDAGARTDTQYF. CDR3 DNA: TGCGCCAGCAGCTTGGACGCAGGGGCTCGCACAGATACGCAGTATTTT.

This chain joins TRBV5-1 and TRBJ2-5; TRBD2 aligns across 8 bases. The CDR3 is 15 residues long. The germline CDR1 and CDR2 sequences are SGHRS and YFSETQ. With 3 bases clipped from V and 5 bases from J, the junction kept 9 bases outside the gene matches. CDR3 sequence (DNA): TGCGCCAGCAGCTGGACCGGGACTAGTCTGGAGACCCAGTACTTC. The encoded protein is CASSWTGTSLETQYF.

The chain is built from TRBV11-2 and TRBJ1-2; tentatively, D is TRBD1 (5 bases). CDR1 and CDR2 (germline): SGHAT, FQNNGV. CDR3 length equals 13 residues. Trimming left V 5 bases short and J 6 bases short, with 13 bases between. The CDR3 DNA reads TGTGCCAGCAGCCACATAAGGGGTCATGGCTACACCTTC. It translates to CASSHIRGHGYTF.

This chain connects TRBV30 to TRBJ1-5; 7 bases are a match to TRBD1. V lost 0 bases, J lost 3 bases, and 2 bases stayed unmatched. The CDR3 loop spans 14 amino acids. Germline assignment: CDR1 GTSNPN and CDR2 SVGIG (reference sequence). In DNA, the CDR3 is TGTGCCTGGAGTGTTACAGGGGCCAATCAGCCCCAGCATTTT. It specifies CAWSVTGANQPQHF.

V gene TRBV5-5 combines with J gene TRBJ2-7; TRBD1 agrees at 10 bases. The CDR3 has 14 residues. Unmatched junction bases numbered 5, after V lost 4 bases and J lost 4 bases. Per the germline V gene, CDR1 is SGHKS and CDR2 is YYEKEE (reference sequence). CDR3 sequence: CASSRTGGAYEQYF. The CDR3 bases are TGTGCCAGCAGCAGGACAGGGGGTGCGTACGAGCAGTACTTC.

V gene TRBV4-1 combines with J gene TRBJ1-1; D remains unclear. There are 16 residues in the CDR3. V shed 3 bases and J shed 5 bases, with 19 bases lying between them. Per the germline V gene, CDR1 is MGHRA and CDR2 is YSYEKL. CDR3 coding DNA: TGCGCCAGCAGCCAGTCCCCTATTGTCCGGGATACTGAAGCTTTCTTT. Amino acids: CASSQSPIVRDTEAFF.

The chain joins TRBV7-2 to TRBJ2-6, with D perhaps matching TRBD1 (5 bases). V was pared by 1 base and J by 4 bases, with 8 bases between. The CDR3 length is 15 residues. The germline CDR1 and CDR2 sequences are SGHTA and FQGNSA. CDR3 bases: TGTGCCAGCAGCTTAGGGGGCATGGGGGCCAACGTCCTGACTTTC. This translates into CASSLGGMGANVLTF.